This TCR beta chain was profiled in a study of shared clonotypes between healthy human individuals. In its sample, this clone was seen a few times. Antigen: not known. The CDR3 has 13 residues. Trimming shortened V by 7 bases and J by 2 bases, and 11 bases separated the two germline ends. CDR1 is ENHRY and CDR2 is SYGVKD in the germline V gene. CD4+ cells were split into CD45RA+ naive and CD45RA-negative memory subsets. Overall study results and limits: The represented genetic and exposure-history diversity was limited by the small number of donors. Clonotype sharing among donors, it was expected, would be affected by sequencing depth.

Original methodology: ImmunoSEQ sequences covered only the junction and lacked quality scores; filtering therefore differed. The data were produced by immunoSEQ multiplex PCR, yet TCRdb's version contains in-frame clones alone and is incomplete. V, J and clone size are those of that table, while D and trimming were read from the DNA. The sample carries 2.5 million or so clones, 90% to 95% recorded once. J is TRBJ1-1 and V is TRBV10-3; D possibly corresponds to TRBD1 (6 bases). The specimen was naive CD4+ T cells sorted from blood. This sample's subset: CD45RA+ positively selected. The clonotype originates from a young man in good health. In nucleotides, the CDR3 is TGTGCCATCACCTGGACAGCAAACACTGAAGCTTTCTTT. Its protein is CAITWTANTEAFF.